The following is a T cell receptor (beta chain) sequence with its context. Antigen specificity is unknown. This sample is drawn from a study of a mutant IDH1 vaccine in newly diagnosed glioma. Study in general: The initiation of vaccination occurred 4-6 weeks after radiotherapy alone, or with temozolomide cycles. Standard pretreatment was either radiotherapy, temozolomide, or, for most, radiochemotherapy with temozolomide.

Using immunoSEQ multiplex PCR, the repertoire was profiled, and TCRdb retains in-frame clones only, with some absent. Of approximately 41,000 clones in the sample, around 81% were seen once. Trimming stripped 0 bases from V and 2 bases from J, with 8 bases between. Germline values: CDR1 SGHRS, CDR2 YFSETQ. The CDR3 is made up of 15 amino acids. Time point noted: week 23, last vaccination. Each dose of the vaccine consisted of 300 ug of mutant IDH1 20-mer peptide, with topical imiquimod. The sequence came from a woman between 40 and 50 years old with glioma. Some clones in this sample may be carry-over from other donors' samples. The sequencing here drew on PBMCs, taken from a glioma patient whose treatment included an IDH1 peptide vaccine. J is TRBJ2-2 and V is TRBV5-1; TRBD1 is a possible D gene (5 bases). The CDR3 region has the DNA TGCGCCAGCAGCTTGGAGGGGCGAAACACCGGGGAGCTGTTTTTT. Amino acid sequence: CASSLEGRNTGELFF.